This T cell receptor (beta chain) was retrieved from a study of blood T cell repertoires in COVID-19. Study information: Acute-phase and convalescent COVID-19 samples originated in the United States, Italy and Spain. PBMCs, B-cell-depleted T cells, or T cells provided the cDNA or gDNA that made up the material.

CDR1 and CDR2 from the germline V gene are MDHEN and SYDVKM. This CDR3 spans 16 amino acids. The V gene lost 5 bases and the J gene lost 3 bases, with 19 bases spanning the gap. Seattle-derived patients entered the study during active infection and were followed longitudinally. Source study methods: Reference gene primers were amplified, and this amplification served to estimate nucleated cell counts. The assay was immunoSEQ multiplex PCR, and TCRdb's table has in-frame clones only and misses some. That table supplies the V and J calls and clone size; D and trimming were determined from the DNA. The data show some 520,000 clones, with 89% seen just once and around 0.9% held by the top ten.

The TCR comes from a man aged 18 to 30 with COVID-19, enrolled during active disease. The sample consisted of peripheral blood. The chain combines TRBV28 with TRBJ2-5, with a tentative D call TRBD1 (6 bases). The CDR3 loop is CASSARTGRGKETQYF. The CDR3 DNA is TGTGCCAGCAGTGCTCGAACAGGGAGAGGGAAAGAGACCCAGTACTTC.